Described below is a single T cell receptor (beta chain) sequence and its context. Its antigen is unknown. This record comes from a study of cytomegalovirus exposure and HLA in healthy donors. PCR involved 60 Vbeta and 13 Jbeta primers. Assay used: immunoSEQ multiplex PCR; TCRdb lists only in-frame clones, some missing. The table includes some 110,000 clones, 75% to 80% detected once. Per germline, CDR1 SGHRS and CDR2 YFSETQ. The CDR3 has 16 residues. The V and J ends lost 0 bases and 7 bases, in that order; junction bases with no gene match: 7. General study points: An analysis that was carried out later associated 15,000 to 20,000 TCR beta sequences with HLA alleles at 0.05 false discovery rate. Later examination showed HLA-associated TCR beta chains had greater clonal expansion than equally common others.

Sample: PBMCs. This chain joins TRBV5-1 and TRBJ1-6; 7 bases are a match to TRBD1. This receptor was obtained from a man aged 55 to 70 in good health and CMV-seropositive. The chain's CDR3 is CASSLDSGTENSPLHF. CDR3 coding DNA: TGCGCCAGCAGCTTGGACTCCGGGACAGAGAATTCACCCCTCCACTTT.